Below, one T cell receptor (beta chain) is given with its context. The V gene lost 2 bases and the J gene lost 9 bases, with 12 bases spanning the gap. This CDR3 is 13 amino acids long. The V gene's germline CDR1 is SGHTS and CDR2 YDEGEE. The data belong to a study of T cell changes during pregnancy in multiple sclerosis. TCRdb keeps only in-frame clones here, not all; method: immunoSEQ multiplex PCR. The data show roughly 32,000 clones, with 70% to 90% seen just once and 11% held by the top ten. The sample in question was CD8+ T cells from peripheral blood mononuclear cells, obtained in the third trimester of pregnancy. The clonotype comes from a female donor with multiple sclerosis, enrolled in a pregnancy study. This chain links TRBV5-8 with TRBJ2-1, with TRBD1 as a possible D gene (6 bases). The CDR3 DNA follows: TGTGCCAGCAGCTTCGGACTGGGGGCTGAGCAGTTCTTC. Translated, it gives CASSFGLGAEQFF. The full variable domain, with the rest looked up from reference TRBV5-8 and TRBJ2-1, is EAGVTQSPTHLIKTRGQQATLRCSPISGHTSVYWYQQALGLGLQFLLWYDEGEERNRGNFPPRFSGRQFPNYSSELNVNALELEDSALYLCASSFGLGAEQFFGPGTRLTVL.